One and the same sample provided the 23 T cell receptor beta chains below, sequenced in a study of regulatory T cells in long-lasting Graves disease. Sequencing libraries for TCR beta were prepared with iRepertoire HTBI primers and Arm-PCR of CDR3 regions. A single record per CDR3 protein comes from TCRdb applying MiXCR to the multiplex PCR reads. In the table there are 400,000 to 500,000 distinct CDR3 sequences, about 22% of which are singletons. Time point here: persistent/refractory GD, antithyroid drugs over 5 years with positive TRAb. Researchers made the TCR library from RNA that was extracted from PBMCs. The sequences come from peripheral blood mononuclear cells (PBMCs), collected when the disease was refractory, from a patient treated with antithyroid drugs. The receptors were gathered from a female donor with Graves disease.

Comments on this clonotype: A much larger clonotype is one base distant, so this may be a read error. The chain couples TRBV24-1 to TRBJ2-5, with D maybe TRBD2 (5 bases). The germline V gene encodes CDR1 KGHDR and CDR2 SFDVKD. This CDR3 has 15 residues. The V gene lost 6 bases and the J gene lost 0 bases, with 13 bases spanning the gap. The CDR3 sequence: CATSYQQDYQETQYF. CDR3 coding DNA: TGTGCCACCAGTTATCAGCAGGACTACCAAGAGACCCAGTACTTC.

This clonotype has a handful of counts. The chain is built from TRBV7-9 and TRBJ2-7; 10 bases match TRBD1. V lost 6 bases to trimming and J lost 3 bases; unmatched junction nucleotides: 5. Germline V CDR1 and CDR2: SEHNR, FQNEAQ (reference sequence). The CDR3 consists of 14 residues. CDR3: CASRTGTGDYEQYF. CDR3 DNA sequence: TGTGCCAGCAGGACCGGGACAGGGGACTACGAGCAGTACTTC.

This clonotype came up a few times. CDR3 sequence reads: CASSLMGTPGNTIYF. CDR3 DNA: TGTGCCAGCAGCTTAATGGGGACTCCTGGAAACACCATATATTTT. The J gene is TRBJ1-3, the V gene TRBV13, with a tentative D call TRBD1 (5 bases). Per germline, CDR1 PRHDT and CDR2 FYEKMQ (reference sequence). The germline V and J ends were trimmed by 2 bases and 2 bases, with 10 bases remaining between them. CDR3 length equals 15 residues.

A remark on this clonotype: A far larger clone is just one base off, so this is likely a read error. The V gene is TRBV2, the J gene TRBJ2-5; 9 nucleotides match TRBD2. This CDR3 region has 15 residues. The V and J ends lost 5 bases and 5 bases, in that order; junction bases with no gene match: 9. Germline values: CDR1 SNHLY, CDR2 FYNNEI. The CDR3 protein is CASSPAGGMIETQYF. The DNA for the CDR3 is TGTGCCAGCAGTCCAGCGGGAGGCATGATCGAGACCCAGTACTTC.

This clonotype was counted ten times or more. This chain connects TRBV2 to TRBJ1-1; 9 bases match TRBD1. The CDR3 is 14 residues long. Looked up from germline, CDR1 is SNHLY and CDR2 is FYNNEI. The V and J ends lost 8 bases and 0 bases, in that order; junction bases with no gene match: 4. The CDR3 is CASHRGPLNTEAFF. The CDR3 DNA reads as TGTGCCAGCCACAGGGGGCCCCTGAACACTGAAGCTTTCTTT.

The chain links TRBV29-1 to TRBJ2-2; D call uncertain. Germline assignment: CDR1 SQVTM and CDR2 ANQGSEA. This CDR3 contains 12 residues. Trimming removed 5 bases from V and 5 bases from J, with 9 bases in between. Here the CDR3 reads CSVPTSTGELFF. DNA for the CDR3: TGCAGCGTTCCTACTTCGACCGGGGAGCTGTTTTTT.

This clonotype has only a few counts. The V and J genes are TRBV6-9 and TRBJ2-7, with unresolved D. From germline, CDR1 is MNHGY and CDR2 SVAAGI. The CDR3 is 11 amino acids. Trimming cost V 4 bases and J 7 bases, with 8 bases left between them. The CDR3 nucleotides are TGTGCCAGCAGTTGTTCACAGGAGCAGTACTTC. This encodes CASSCSQEQYF.

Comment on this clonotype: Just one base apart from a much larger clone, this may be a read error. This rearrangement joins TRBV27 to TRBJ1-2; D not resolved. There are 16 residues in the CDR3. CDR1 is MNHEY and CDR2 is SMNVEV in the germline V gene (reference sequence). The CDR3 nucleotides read TGTGCCAGCAGTTTAGGAGGACGAGGTCGCAACTATGACTACACCTTC. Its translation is CASSLGGRGRNYDYTF.

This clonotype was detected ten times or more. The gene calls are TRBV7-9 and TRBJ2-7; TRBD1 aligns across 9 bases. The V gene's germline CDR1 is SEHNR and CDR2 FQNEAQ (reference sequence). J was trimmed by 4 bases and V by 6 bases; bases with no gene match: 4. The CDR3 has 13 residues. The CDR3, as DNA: TGTGCCAGCAGGGGGACAGGGTGGTACGAGCAGTACTTC. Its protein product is CASRGTGWYEQYF.

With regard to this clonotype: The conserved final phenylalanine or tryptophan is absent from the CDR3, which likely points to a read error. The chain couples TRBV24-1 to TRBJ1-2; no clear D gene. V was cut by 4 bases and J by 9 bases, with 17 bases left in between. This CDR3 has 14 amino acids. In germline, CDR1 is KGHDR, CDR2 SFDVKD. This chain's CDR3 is CATSDPGLPRSYTL. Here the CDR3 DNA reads TGTGCCACCAGTGACCCTGGACTACCCCGGAGCTACACCCTC.

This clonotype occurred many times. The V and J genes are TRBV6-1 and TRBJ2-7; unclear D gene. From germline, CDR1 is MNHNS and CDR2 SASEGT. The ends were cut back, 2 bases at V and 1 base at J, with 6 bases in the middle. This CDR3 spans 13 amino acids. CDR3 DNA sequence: TGTGCCAGCAGTGAATTTGGTTCCTACGAGCAGTACTTC. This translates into CASSEFGSYEQYF.

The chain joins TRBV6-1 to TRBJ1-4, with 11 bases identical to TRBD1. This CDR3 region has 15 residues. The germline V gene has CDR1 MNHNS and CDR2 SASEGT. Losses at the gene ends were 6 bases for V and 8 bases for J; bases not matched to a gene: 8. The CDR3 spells CASSTGDRGAEKLFF. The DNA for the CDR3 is TGTGCCAGCAGCACGGGGGACAGGGGGGCCGAAAAACTGTTTTTT.

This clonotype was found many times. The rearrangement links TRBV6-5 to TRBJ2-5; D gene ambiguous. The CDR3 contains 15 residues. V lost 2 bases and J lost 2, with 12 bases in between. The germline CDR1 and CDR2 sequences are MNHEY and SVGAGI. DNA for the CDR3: TGTGCCAGCAGTTACAATATACTTGGACAAGAGACCCAGTACTTC. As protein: CASSYNILGQETQYF.

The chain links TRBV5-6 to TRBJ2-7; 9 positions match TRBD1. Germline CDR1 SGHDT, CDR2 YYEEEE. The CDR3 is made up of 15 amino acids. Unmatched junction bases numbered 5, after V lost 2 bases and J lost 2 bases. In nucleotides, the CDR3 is TGTGCCAGCAGCTTTGGACAGGGGTGGGCCTACGAGCAGTACTTC. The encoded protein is CASSFGQGWAYEQYF.

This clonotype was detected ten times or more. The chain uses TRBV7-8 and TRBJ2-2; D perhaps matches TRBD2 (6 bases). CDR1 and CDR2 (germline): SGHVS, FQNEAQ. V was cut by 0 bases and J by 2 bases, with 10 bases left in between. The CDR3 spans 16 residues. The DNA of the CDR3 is TGTGCCAGCAGCTTAGCGCCGGGGGTAAACACCGGGGAGCTGTTTTTT. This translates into CASSLAPGVNTGELFF.

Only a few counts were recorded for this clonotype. Written as DNA, the CDR3 is TGTGCCACCAGCAGACAGACAGGCGGTGAAGCTTTCTTT. Translation: CATSRQTGGEAFF. The V and J genes are TRBV15 and TRBJ1-1, with a possible D match to TRBD1 (6 bases). Germline V gene data show CDR1 as LNHNV and CDR2 as YYDKDF (reference sequence). This CDR3 has 13 residues. Trimming pared 2 bases from V and 7 bases from J, leaving 11 bases between.

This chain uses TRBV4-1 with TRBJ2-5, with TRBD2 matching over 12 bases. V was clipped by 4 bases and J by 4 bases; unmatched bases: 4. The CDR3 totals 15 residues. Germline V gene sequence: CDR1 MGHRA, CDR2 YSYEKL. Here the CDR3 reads CASSPPGLAGETQYF. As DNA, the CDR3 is TGCGCCAGCAGCCCCCCGGGACTAGCGGGAGAGACCCAGTACTTC.

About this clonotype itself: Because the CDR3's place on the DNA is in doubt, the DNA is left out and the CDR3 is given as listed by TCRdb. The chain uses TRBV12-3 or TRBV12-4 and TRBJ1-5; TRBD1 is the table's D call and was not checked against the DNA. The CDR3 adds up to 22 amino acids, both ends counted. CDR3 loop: CASTNQTSMYLCASSYKGAQHF.

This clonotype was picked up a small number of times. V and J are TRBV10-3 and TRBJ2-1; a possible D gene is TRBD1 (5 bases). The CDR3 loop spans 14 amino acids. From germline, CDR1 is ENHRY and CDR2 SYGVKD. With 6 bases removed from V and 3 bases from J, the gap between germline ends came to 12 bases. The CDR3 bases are TGTGCCATCAGGCCAGGCACAGGCTACAATGAGCAGTTCTTC. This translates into CAIRPGTGYNEQFF.

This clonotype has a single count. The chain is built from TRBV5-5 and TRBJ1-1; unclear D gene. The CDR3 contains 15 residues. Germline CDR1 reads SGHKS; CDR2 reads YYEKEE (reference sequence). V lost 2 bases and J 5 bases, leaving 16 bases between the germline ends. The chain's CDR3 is CASSFSFRAQTEAFF. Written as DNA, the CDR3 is TGTGCCAGCAGCTTCTCCTTTAGGGCGCAAACTGAAGCTTTCTTT.

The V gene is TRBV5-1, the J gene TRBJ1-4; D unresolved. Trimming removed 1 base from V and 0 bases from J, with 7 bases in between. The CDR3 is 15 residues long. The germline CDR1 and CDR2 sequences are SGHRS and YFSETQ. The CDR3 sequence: CASSLMSATNEKLFF. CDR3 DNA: TGCGCCAGCAGCTTGATGTCGGCAACTAATGAAAAACTGTTTTTT. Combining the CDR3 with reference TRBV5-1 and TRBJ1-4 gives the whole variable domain KAGVTQTPRYLIKTRGQQVTLSCSPISGHRSVSWYQQTPGQGLQFLFEYFSETQRNKGNFPGRFSGRQFSNSRSEMNVSTLELGDSALYLCASSLMSATNEKLFFGSGTQLSVL.

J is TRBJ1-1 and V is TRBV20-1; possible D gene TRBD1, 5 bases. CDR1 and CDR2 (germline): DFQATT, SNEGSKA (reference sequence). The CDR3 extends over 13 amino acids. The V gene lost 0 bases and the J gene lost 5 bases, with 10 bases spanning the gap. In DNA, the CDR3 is TGCAGTGCTAGAGACAGGGCGAAGACTGAAGCTTTCTTT. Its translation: CSARDRAKTEAFF.

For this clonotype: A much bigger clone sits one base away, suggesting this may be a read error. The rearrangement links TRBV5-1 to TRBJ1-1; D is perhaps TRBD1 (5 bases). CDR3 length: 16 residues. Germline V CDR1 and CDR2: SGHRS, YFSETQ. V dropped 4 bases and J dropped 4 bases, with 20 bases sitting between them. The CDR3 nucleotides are TGCGCCAGCAGCCCTGGGGCAGGGAATGGAGGCACTGAAGCTTTCTTT. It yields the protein CASSPGAGNGGTEAFF.